Shown below are 14 T cell receptor beta chains from a single sample sequenced in a study of T cell responses to AZD1222 COVID-19 vaccine. The repertoire was sequenced with immunoSEQ multiplex PCR; TCRdb's copy has only in-frame clones and lacks some. The sample lists about 200,000 clones, roughly 90% occurring once. This specimen was peripheral blood, taken 28 days after the second AZD1222 dose. The receptors stem from an adult who received the AZD1222 COVID-19 vaccine.

This rearrangement joins TRBV4-1 to TRBJ1-1; TRBD1 is a possible D gene (6 bases). V lost 4 bases and J lost 7, with 13 bases in between. The CDR3 has 13 residues. Germline CDR1 and CDR2: MGHRA and YSYEKL. Here the CDR3 reads CASSLTGFGEAFF. CDR3 coding DNA: TGCGCCAGCAGCCTTACAGGGTTCGGTGAAGCTTTCTTT.

The chain recombines TRBV7-2 with TRBJ1-5; D is perhaps TRBD1 (5 bases). There are 16 residues in the CDR3. Germline-derived CDR1 and CDR2 are SGHTA and FQGNSA. Between the trimmed V and J ends, which lost 5 bases and 6 bases, there was a span of 20 bases. The CDR3 is CASSTDLPGHGQPQHF. The CDR3 coding sequence is TGTGCCAGCAGCACCGACTTGCCGGGGCACGGTCAGCCCCAGCATTTT.

The chain couples TRBV19 to TRBJ1-5; no firm D call. V shed 5 bases and J shed 6 bases, with 14 bases lying between them. The CDR3 consists of 14 residues. CDR1 is LNHDA and CDR2 is SQIVND in the germline V gene (reference sequence). Here the CDR3 reads CASSFRSRAQPQHF. The CDR3 DNA reads TGTGCCAGTAGTTTCCGGTCGAGGGCTCAGCCCCAGCATTTT.

This chain links TRBV7-2 with TRBJ1-5; 7 positions match TRBD1. Germline V gene lookup returns CDR1 SGHTA and CDR2 FQGNSA. The ends lost 1 base at V and 4 bases at J; junction bases unmatched: 4. The CDR3 is made up of 15 amino acids. Here the CDR3 reads CASSLVAGGNQPQHF. The CDR3 region has the DNA TGTGCCAGCAGCTTAGTGGCAGGGGGGAATCAGCCCCAGCATTTT.

The chain employs TRBV7-9 and TRBJ2-7, with TRBD1 matching over 8 bases. This CDR3 has 14 amino acids. The germline V gene has CDR1 SEHNR and CDR2 FQNEAQ (reference sequence). J lost 3 bases, V lost 3 bases, and 4 bases had no gene match. The CDR3 sequence: CASSFAGGNYEQYF. The CDR3 DNA reads TGTGCCAGCAGCTTCGCAGGGGGCAACTACGAGCAGTACTTC.

The rearrangement joins TRBV28 to TRBJ1-2, with a weak D call TRBD1 (6 bases). CDR3 length equals 13 residues. The germline V gene has CDR1 MDHEN and CDR2 SYDVKM. Trimming removed 6 bases from V and 4 bases from J, with 12 bases in between. CDR3 nucleotides: TGTGCCAGCAGCTCGGACAGCGCCTATGGCTACACCTTC. It translates to CASSSDSAYGYTF.

V is TRBV4-2 and J is TRBJ1-5; D gene uncertain. With 3 bases removed from V and 0 bases from J, the gap between germline ends came to 9 bases. Germline lookup yields CDR1 LGHNA and CDR2 YNFKEQ. The CDR3 totals 15 residues. CDR3 nucleotide sequence: TGTGCCAGCAGCCAGACACGTTATAGCAATCAGCCCCAGCATTTT. Protein product: CASSQTRYSNQPQHF.

V is TRBV5-1 and J is TRBJ1-2, with D possibly matching TRBD1 (6 bases). The germline gives CDR1 SGHRS, CDR2 YFSETQ. The CDR3 length is 19 residues. V was shortened by 4 bases and J by 4 bases, with 29 bases between the two germline ends. CDR3 residues: CASSRGQDSLWGPSYGYTF. In DNA form, the CDR3 reads TGCGCCAGCAGCCGTGGCCAGGACAGCTTGTGGGGACCTAGCTATGGCTACACCTTC.

V and J are TRBV24-1 and TRBJ2-5; TRBD1 agrees at 8 bases. This CDR3 contains 14 residues. CDR1 and CDR2 (germline): KGHDR, SFDVKD. Trimming took 3 bases from V and 7 from J; bases not matched to a gene: 6. The CDR3 loop is CATSDDRGPRTQYF. In DNA, the CDR3 is TGTGCCACCAGTGATGACAGGGGACCCCGGACCCAGTACTTC.

The gene calls are TRBV7-2 and TRBJ2-7; 7 bases line up with TRBD1. J lost 4 bases, V lost 4 bases, and 1 base had no gene match. The CDR3 runs 12 residues. The germline CDR1 and CDR2 sequences are SGHTA and FQGNSA. The CDR3 loop is CASSSTGYEQYF. For the CDR3, the DNA is TGTGCCAGCAGCTCGACAGGGTACGAGCAGTACTTC.

The rearrangement joins TRBV7-9 to TRBJ1-5, with 7 bases lining up with TRBD1. V shed 5 bases and J 2 bases; nucleotides not matched to a gene: 6. Germline V gene data show CDR1 as SEHNR and CDR2 as FQNEAQ (reference sequence). The CDR3 totals 15 residues. The CDR3 nucleotides read TGTGCCAGCAGCCCAGTAGGGGGCGGCAATCAGCCCCAGCATTTT. Translated, it gives CASSPVGGGNQPQHF.

The chain couples TRBV27 to TRBJ2-3; TRBD2 matches at 10 bases. The CDR3 covers 15 residues. The J segment lost 1 base and the V segment lost 5 bases, leaving 3 bases of the junction unmatched. Germline V gene lookup returns CDR1 MNHEY and CDR2 SMNVEV (reference sequence). The CDR3 sequence is CASSAGTSGTDTQYF. As DNA, the CDR3 is TGTGCCAGCAGTGCGGGGACTAGCGGCACAGATACGCAGTATTTT.

The chain is built from TRBV30 and TRBJ2-7; 7 bases agree with TRBD1. The CDR3 runs to 14 residues. Germline assignment: CDR1 GTSNPN and CDR2 SVGIG (reference sequence). The V gene end was trimmed by 3 bases and the J gene end by 0 bases; junction bases not matched to a gene: 5. This CDR3 reads CAWRGQLSSYEQYF. Here the CDR3 DNA reads TGTGCCTGGAGGGGACAGTTGAGCTCCTACGAGCAGTACTTC.

This clone appeared a single time. The chain carries TRBV21-1 and TRBJ2-7; TRBD2 is taken as the D call from the table, unchecked against the DNA. TRBV21-1 is a pseudogene. The CDR3 has 15 residues. The CDR3 DNA sequence: TGTGCCAGCAGCAAAGTGGGTAGGGAGCCCTACGAGCAGTACTTC. This sequence encodes CASSKVGREPYEQYF.